The 21 T cell receptor beta chains below all came from one sample that was sequenced in a study of cytomegalovirus exposure and HLA in healthy donors. This PCR relied on a set of 60 Vbeta primers and 13 Jbeta primers. The data were produced by immunoSEQ multiplex PCR, yet TCRdb's version contains in-frame clones alone and is incomplete. This sample has 150,000 to 200,000 clones, with 80% found just once. Specimen: PBMCs. The source is a woman in her forties in good health and CMV-seronegative.

This chain connects TRBV12-5 to TRBJ2-2, with D maybe TRBD1 (6 bases). Germline V gene lookup returns CDR1 LGHNT and CDR2 FRNRAP. This CDR3 comprises 15 residues. Trimming pared 6 bases from V and 1 base from J, leaving 12 bases between. In DNA form, the CDR3 reads TGTGCTAGTGGACGCCGGGACAAGAACACCGGGGAGCTGTTTTTT. Translated, it gives CASGRRDKNTGELFF.

This rearrangement joins TRBV30 to TRBJ1-2; a possible D gene is TRBD1 (6 bases). V was cut by 3 bases and J by 4 bases, with 12 bases left in between. This CDR3 spans 13 amino acids. Germline CDR1 is GTSNPN and CDR2 is SVGIG (reference sequence). CDR3: CAWSADSSYGYTF. Written as DNA, the CDR3 is TGTGCCTGGAGCGCGGACAGCTCCTATGGCTACACCTTC. The complete variable domain, with remaining parts taken from reference TRBV30 and TRBJ1-2, reads SQTIHQWPATLVQPVGSPLSLECTVEGTSNPNLYWYRQAAGRGLQLLFYSVGIGQISSEVPQNLSASRPQDRQFILSSKKLLLSDSGFYLCAWSADSSYGYTFGSGTRLTVV.

The CDR3 here is CATSRTGGRGTGELFF. CDR3 DNA sequence: TGTGCCACCAGCAGGACAGGGGGCAGGGGCACCGGGGAGCTGTTTTTT. The chain recombines TRBV15 with TRBJ2-2; 10 bases match TRBD1. Germline V CDR1 and CDR2: LNHNV, YYDKDF (reference sequence). The junction had 5 bases not matched to a gene; V was cut back by 3 bases and J by 4 bases. This CDR3 comprises 16 residues.

The rearrangement uses TRBV11-3 and TRBJ2-3; no reliable D call. This CDR3 contains 13 residues. V was trimmed by 5 bases and J by 6 bases, leaving 12 bases between them. Germline V gene sequence: CDR1 SGHNT, CDR2 YENEEA. CDR3 in amino acids: CASSPPGSDTQYF. In DNA, the CDR3 is TGTGCCAGCAGCCCCCCGGGTTCCGATACGCAGTATTTT.

CDR3: CASSSSGTGVREQYF. CDR3 nucleotides: TGTGCCAGCAGTTCCTCCGGGACAGGGGTACGCGAGCAGTACTTC. This chain connects TRBV28 to TRBJ2-7, with 10 bases fitting TRBD1. The germline V gene encodes CDR1 MDHEN and CDR2 SYDVKM. This CDR3 has 15 residues. Trimming cost V 4 bases and J 6 bases; bases outside gene matches: 9.

Only a few counts were recorded for this clone. The chain employs TRBV11-3 and TRBJ1-1, with unresolved D. The CDR3 is 12 residues long. CDR1 and CDR2 (germline): SGHNT, YENEEA. V was pared by 0 bases and J by 9 bases, with 8 bases between. This CDR3 is CASSLEAGKAFF. The CDR3 bases are TGTGCCAGCAGCTTAGAAGCGGGGAAAGCTTTCTTT.

This clone was observed a single time. The chain employs TRBV11-2 and TRBJ2-7; tentative D call: TRBD2 (6 bases). Germline-derived CDR1 and CDR2 are SGHAT and FQNNGV. Between the trimmed V and J ends, which lost 0 bases and 9 bases, there was a span of 9 bases. This CDR3 region has 12 residues. CDR3 sequence reads: CASSLDGSAQYF. CDR3 coding DNA: TGTGCCAGCAGCTTAGACGGGAGCGCGCAGTACTTC.

This chain joins TRBV6-4 and TRBJ2-6, with 8 bases fitting TRBD1. This CDR3 has 18 residues. J was trimmed by 3 bases and V by 2 bases; bases with no gene match: 9. Germline assignment: CDR1 MRHNA and CDR2 SNTAGT. CDR3 region: CASSDGTGTSFGANVLTF. The CDR3 DNA sequence: TGTGCCAGCAGTGACGGGACAGGTACTAGCTTTGGGGCCAACGTCCTGACTTTC.

The chain combines TRBV4-2 with TRBJ1-5, with 7 bases identical to TRBD1. The trim removed 3 bases at V and 1 base at J, leaving 3 bases unmatched. The CDR3 contains 15 residues. Germline V gene sequence: CDR1 LGHNA, CDR2 YNFKEQ. This chain's CDR3 is CASSQKDRSNQPQHF. In DNA, the CDR3 is TGTGCCAGCAGCCAGAAGGACAGGAGCAATCAGCCCCAGCATTTT.

The genes are TRBV11-3 and TRBJ2-1; D call uncertain. Trimming removed 6 bases at V and 8 bases at J, with 11 bases between. The CDR3 length is 12 residues. Germline CDR1 SGHNT, CDR2 YENEEA. The CDR3 nucleotides read TGTGCCAGCAGTTCCACGAGATATGAGCAGTTCTTC. Translation gives CASSSTRYEQFF. Using reference TRBV11-3 and TRBJ2-1 for the parts outside the CDR3, the full variable domain is EAGVVQSPRYKIIEKKQPVAFWCNPISGHNTLYWYLQNLGQGPELLIRYENEEAVDDSQLPKDRFSAERLKGVDSTLKIQPAELGDSAVYLCASSSTRYEQFFGPGTRLTVL.

The chain employs TRBV4-2 and TRBJ2-1, with D perhaps TRBD2 (6 bases). The CDR3 runs to 14 residues. Per the germline V gene, CDR1 is LGHNA and CDR2 is YNFKEQ. V lost 6 bases and J lost 9, with 18 bases in between. CDR3 in DNA: TGTGCCAGCAGTCGGGGGTCATACAAAGGTGAGCAGTTCTTC. Translated, it gives CASSRGSYKGEQFF.

The chain links TRBV18 to TRBJ2-2; D is undetermined. Deletions cut 0 bases from V and 12 bases from J, with 11 bases between. Germline V CDR1 and CDR2: KGHSH, LQKENI. CDR3 length equals 13 residues. The chain's CDR3 is CASSPPASRKLFF. DNA of the CDR3: TGTGCCAGCTCACCACCCGCGTCTAGGAAGCTGTTTTTT.

The chain uses TRBV5-4 and TRBJ1-6; D not resolved. The CDR3 runs 15 residues. V shed 0 bases and J shed 8 bases, with 12 bases lying between them. Germline CDR1 is SGHNT and CDR2 is YYREEE (reference sequence). The chain's CDR3 is CASSLGAPDYSPLHF. In DNA, the CDR3 is TGTGCCAGCAGCTTGGGGGCGCCAGATTATTCACCCCTCCACTTT.

This clone was observed a single time. The chain recombines TRBV2 with TRBJ2-3; possibly TRBD1 for D (6 bases). The V and J ends lost 7 bases and 3 bases respectively, with 14 bases between them. Germline V gene sequence: CDR1 SNHLY, CDR2 FYNNEI. This CDR3 is 14 amino acids long. The chain's CDR3 is CASKGTRVTDTQYF. The CDR3 DNA sequence: TGTGCCAGCAAAGGGACACGGGTTACAGATACGCAGTATTTT.

This rearrangement joins TRBV7-6 to TRBJ1-1; D is perhaps TRBD1 (6 bases). The CDR3 consists of 16 residues. The V end lost 5 bases, the J end lost 3 bases, and 19 bases lay between the germline ends. Germline V gene sequence: CDR1 SGHVS, CDR2 FNYEAQ. This CDR3 reads CASSPFSGGRDTEAFF. The CDR3 DNA is TGTGCCAGCAGCCCTTTCTCGGGGGGCCGGGACACTGAAGCTTTCTTT.

The CDR3 nucleotides read TGTGCCAGTAGTATAGTGGCAGGATACAATGAGCAGTTCTTC. Protein product: CASSIVAGYNEQFF. The rearrangement links TRBV19 to TRBJ2-1; D unclear. Germline CDR1 reads LNHDA; CDR2 reads SQIVND (reference sequence). V gave up 1 base and J gave up 4 bases, with 8 bases separating them. CDR3 length: 14 residues.

V and J are TRBV4-3 and TRBJ1-3; D possibly corresponds to TRBD1 (5 bases). The germline CDR1 and CDR2 sequences are LGHNA and YSLEER. V lost 3 bases, J lost 2 bases, and 11 bases lay in between. The length of the CDR3 is 15 residues. The CDR3 sequence: CASSQYTRAGNTIYF. The CDR3 DNA reads TGCGCCAGCAGCCAGTATACCAGGGCTGGAAACACCATATATTTT.

The rearrangement links TRBV7-9 to TRBJ2-7; no firm D call. CDR1 is SEHNR, CDR2 FQNEAQ, per germline (reference sequence). V lost 5 bases to trimming and J lost 2 bases, with 16 bases between them. This CDR3 is 15 amino acids long. This CDR3 is CASSPVVGRPYEQYF. CDR3 DNA: TGTGCCAGCAGCCCAGTAGTAGGCAGGCCCTACGAGCAGTACTTC.

The CDR3 is CASSLSAGGEQYF. The CDR3 DNA reads TGTGCCAGCAGCTTATCTGCGGGGGGCGAGCAGTACTTC. V and J are TRBV7-9 and TRBJ2-7; TRBD2 matches 8 bases. Per germline, CDR1 SEHNR and CDR2 FQNEAQ (reference sequence). This CDR3 has 13 amino acids. J gave up 6 bases and V 2 bases, and 3 bases lay outside the gene matches.

This clone was found a few times. The chain has TRBV28 and TRBJ1-1; no definite D call. Germline V CDR1 and CDR2: MDHEN, SYDVKM. The CDR3 extends over 14 amino acids. V was trimmed by 5 bases and J by 4 bases, leaving 14 bases between them. CDR3 bases: TGTGCCAGCAGTCCAGGCTGGTTGGGCACTGAAGCTTTCTTT. It codes for CASSPGWLGTEAFF.

This chain connects TRBV27 to TRBJ2-3; D is perhaps TRBD2 (6 bases). Trimming pared 6 bases from V and 1 base from J, leaving 17 bases between. The germline V gene encodes CDR1 MNHEY and CDR2 SMNVEV (reference sequence). The CDR3 spans 16 residues. In DNA, the CDR3 is TGTGCCAGCAGGGGAAACGGAGGGCGAGGCACAGATACGCAGTATTTT. This sequence encodes CASRGNGGRGTDTQYF.